This TCR beta chain was identified during a study of blood T cell repertoires in COVID-19. Across the study: COVID-19 samples, acute and convalescent, were from the United States, Italy and Spain. PBMCs, B-cell-depleted T cells, or T cells were the source of the cDNA or gDNA that made up the material.

The CDR3 is made up of 17 amino acids. Looked up from germline, CDR1 is SGHAT and CDR2 is FQNNGV. The V and J ends lost 3 bases and 2 bases, in that order; junction bases with no gene match: 10. Only in-frame clones appear in the TCRdb table, and some are missing; sequencing was by immunoSEQ multiplex PCR. The sample records a few hundred thousand clones, 86% being singletons. The V gene is TRBV11-2, the J gene TRBJ1-3, with TRBD1 identical over 7 bases. Sequencing was carried out using PBMCs or T cells enriched from blood (not recorded which). The receptor was derived from a woman between 40 and 50 years old with acute COVID-19. The CDR3 loop is CASSLDQLTGAGNTIYF. CDR3 DNA sequence: TGTGCCAGCAGCTTGGATCAGCTTACAGGGGCTGGAAACACCATATATTTT.